These 24 T cell receptor beta chains originate from one sample sequenced in a study of blood T cells in healthy people across ages. PCR was performed a second time for about 6 to 12 cycles using a sample-barcoded 5' primer and a J-beta primer mix. One entry per CDR3 protein results from TCRdb running MiXCR on the 5' RACE reads. Of approximately 600,000 distinct CDR3 sequences in the sample, 58% were seen once. Material: blood. The source of these receptors is a man aged 55 to 70 in good health.

This chain uses TRBV20-1 with TRBJ2-7, with D possibly matching TRBD1 (6 bases). Trimming shortened V by 1 base and J by 5 bases, and 12 bases separated the two germline ends. CDR3 length: 13 residues. Germline CDR1 and CDR2: DFQATT and SNEGSKA (reference sequence). CDR3 in DNA: TGCAGTGCTAGAGCGCAGGGGTTTGACGAGCAGTACTTC. Translation gives CSARAQGFDEQYF.

The rearrangement links TRBV20-1 to TRBJ2-1, with 11 bases matching TRBD2. This CDR3 is built from 16 residues. Trimming cost V 3 bases and J 7 bases; bases outside gene matches: 11. Germline V CDR1 and CDR2: DFQATT, SNEGSKA (reference sequence). The DNA for the CDR3 is TGCAGTGCTAGTAGCGGGGGGGCGTCTGTTGGGAATGAGCAGTTCTTC. Translation: CSASSGGASVGNEQFF.

The V and J genes are TRBV6-4 and TRBJ1-1, with 11 bases lining up with TRBD1. The length of the CDR3 is 13 residues. J gave up 12 bases and V 6 bases, and 9 bases lay outside the gene matches. Germline CDR1 is MRHNA and CDR2 is SNTAGT. The CDR3 loop is CASSAAGTGGTFF. The CDR3 nucleotides read TGTGCCAGCAGCGCCGCCGGGACAGGGGGTACTTTCTTT.

V is TRBV5-1 and J is TRBJ2-5; 9 nucleotides line up with TRBD2. V dropped 4 bases and J dropped 3; count of bases not matched to a gene: 7. The germline CDR1 and CDR2 sequences are SGHRS and YFSETQ. The length of the CDR3 is 15 residues. CDR3 sequence reads: CASSRGGAIEETQYF. The CDR3 nucleotides read TGCGCCAGCAGCCGCGGGGGGGCCATTGAAGAGACCCAGTACTTC.

The chain combines TRBV6-1 with TRBJ2-6, with 11 bases identical to TRBD1. Germline trimming cut 7 bases from V and 4 bases from J; bases unmatched to any gene: 9. There are 17 residues in the CDR3. Germline-derived CDR1 and CDR2 are MNHNS and SASEGT. Here the CDR3 DNA reads TGTGCCAGCACTACGGACAGGGGGCTTCTAGGGGCCAACGTCCTGACTTTC. It translates to CASTTDRGLLGANVLTF.

This clonotype was seen repeatedly, ten times or more. The V gene is TRBV20-1, the J gene TRBJ2-7, with 15 bases matching TRBD2. CDR3 size: 14 residues. Germline CDR1 DFQATT, CDR2 SNEGSKA (reference sequence). Germline trimming cut 6 bases from V and 6 bases from J; bases unmatched to any gene: 6. The CDR3 DNA reads as TGCAGTGCCAGACCGGGACTAGCGGGAGGCGAGCAGTACTTC. This gives the protein CSARPGLAGGEQYF.

V and J are TRBV7-9 and TRBJ2-7, with D hard to call. The germline V gene has CDR1 SEHNR and CDR2 FQNEAQ (reference sequence). The CDR3 length is 13 residues. The V and J ends lost 5 bases and 0 bases respectively, with 8 bases between them. The CDR3 reads CASSTISSYEQYF. CDR3 coding DNA: TGTGCCAGCAGCACGATTAGCTCCTACGAGCAGTACTTC.

V and J are TRBV12-3 or TRBV12-4 and TRBJ1-4; 7 nucleotides align to TRBD1. The V segment lost 5 bases and the J segment 5 bases; nucleotides outside the gene matches: 11. The CDR3 spans 16 residues. The CDR3 DNA is TGTGCCAGCAGTAGGACCTCGGGACAGAGGAATGAAAAACTGTTTTTT. Translation: CASSRTSGQRNEKLFF.

This rearrangement joins TRBV24-1 to TRBJ1-2; 7 nucleotides match TRBD1. The V and J ends lost 4 bases and 4 bases, in that order; junction bases with no gene match: 5. The CDR3 sequence is 14 residues long. Germline V gene data show CDR1 as KGHDR and CDR2 as SFDVKD. CDR3 loop: CATSEPGQFYGYTF. The CDR3 bases are TGTGCCACCAGTGAACCGGGACAGTTCTATGGCTACACCTTC.

Only a few counts were recorded for this clonotype. The genes are TRBV25-1 and TRBJ2-1, with TRBD1 identical over 9 bases. The V and J ends lost 4 bases and 2 bases, in that order; junction bases with no gene match: 21. CDR3 length equals 21 residues. Germline CDR1 reads MGHDK; CDR2 reads SYGVNS. The CDR3 sequence is CASSVERRDRVLRDTYNEQFF. The CDR3 bases are TGTGCCAGCAGTGTAGAACGCCGGGACAGGGTGCTCAGGGATACCTACAATGAGCAGTTCTTC.

This rearrangement joins TRBV20-1 to TRBJ2-3, with TRBD2 identical over 10 bases. The V and J ends lost 1 base and 5 bases, in that order; junction bases with no gene match: 9. The germline V gene has CDR1 DFQATT and CDR2 SNEGSKA (reference sequence). CDR3 length equals 16 residues. The CDR3 bases are TGCAGTGCTAGAGGTGGTAGCGGGGGGTATGTAGATACGCAGTATTTT. Its protein product is CSARGGSGGYVDTQYF.

This clonotype was picked up many times. The V gene is TRBV29-1, the J gene TRBJ2-1, with 10 bases that match TRBD1. The V gene end was trimmed by 3 bases and the J gene end by 4 bases; junction bases not matched to a gene: 3. This CDR3 has 14 amino acids. The V gene's germline CDR1 is SQVTM and CDR2 ANQGSEA. This chain's CDR3 is CSVDGTGVYNEQFF. CDR3 coding DNA: TGCAGCGTTGATGGGACAGGGGTATACAATGAGCAGTTCTTC.

The chain couples TRBV2 to TRBJ2-5; possibly TRBD1 or TRBD2 for D (5 bases each). Germline CDR1 and CDR2: SNHLY and FYNNEI. V was cut by 5 bases and J by 3 bases, with 16 bases left in between. This CDR3 region has 15 residues. The CDR3 is CASSPQTGRKETQYF. CDR3 nucleotide sequence: TGTGCCAGCAGTCCGCAAACGGGACGTAAAGAGACCCAGTACTTC.

This clonotype has just a few counts. The rearrangement links TRBV5-1 to TRBJ1-2, with D maybe TRBD1 (5 bases). The germline V gene has CDR1 SGHRS and CDR2 YFSETQ. The CDR3 runs to 18 residues. The V and J ends lost 1 base and 3 bases respectively, with 22 bases between them. The CDR3: CASSLRGGTWSSDYGYTF. CDR3 sequence (DNA): TGCGCCAGCAGCTTGCGGGGGGGGACTTGGAGTTCGGACTATGGCTACACCTTC.

The chain is built from TRBV7-8 and TRBJ2-4; unclear D gene. CDR1 and CDR2 from the germline V gene are SGHVS and FQNEAQ. V was shortened by 0 bases and J by 7 bases, with 13 bases between the two germline ends. The CDR3 length is 15 residues. Here the CDR3 reads CASSLAGPGGNIQYF. Here the CDR3 DNA reads TGTGCCAGCAGCTTAGCAGGGCCTGGTGGGAACATTCAGTACTTC. The variable domain in full, completed from reference TRBV7-8 and TRBJ2-4, reads GAGVSQSPRYKVAKRGQDVALRCDPISGHVSLFWYQQALGQGPEFLTYFQNEAQLDKSGLPSDRFFAERPEGSVSTLKIQRTQQEDSAVYLCASSLAGPGGNIQYFGAGTRLSVL.

The V and J genes are TRBV5-1 and TRBJ1-5, with D perhaps TRBD1 (5 bases). Germline V gene sequence: CDR1 SGHRS, CDR2 YFSETQ. Trimming removed 0 bases at V and 2 bases at J, with 9 bases between. The CDR3 length is 15 residues. The CDR3 DNA reads TGCGCCAGCAGCTTGGACGGGGCTGGCAATCAGCCCCAGCATTTT. The encoded protein is CASSLDGAGNQPQHF.

The rearrangement links TRBV6-5 to TRBJ2-2; tentative D call: TRBD1 (6 bases). V was shortened by 2 bases and J by 1 base, with 11 bases between the two germline ends. From germline, CDR1 is MNHEY and CDR2 SVGAGI. The CDR3 runs to 16 residues. This CDR3 is CASSYVRGRNTGELFF. The DNA for the CDR3 is TGTGCCAGCAGTTACGTCAGGGGTCGGAACACCGGGGAGCTGTTTTTT.

This chain joins TRBV10-2 and TRBJ2-5; 11 bases line up with TRBD2. The junction had 3 bases not matched to a gene; V was cut back by 6 bases and J by 3 bases. Germline V gives CDR1 WSHSY, CDR2 SAAADI. There are 14 residues in the CDR3. The CDR3 DNA reads as TGCGCCAGCAGCGGGACTAGCGGAGAAGAGACCCAGTACTTC. Protein sequence: CASSGTSGEETQYF.

As concerns this clonotype: Relative to the germline gene, one junction end is altered; a read error may explain this. V gene TRBV4-2 combines with J gene TRBJ2-7, with 8 bases identical to TRBD2. The CDR3 totals 15 residues. Germline V gene data show CDR1 as LGHNA and CDR2 as YNFKEQ. In nucleotides, the CDR3 is TGTGCCGGCAGCCCAACAGCGGGAGAGTCCTACGAGCAGTACTTC. It yields the protein CAGSPTAGESYEQYF.

The chain has TRBV6-2 or TRBV6-3 and TRBJ2-1; D ambiguous. Germline CDR1 MNHEY, CDR2 SVGEGT. V lost 5 bases and J 6 bases, leaving 11 bases between the germline ends. This CDR3 contains 13 residues. The DNA of the CDR3 is TGTGCCAGCAGTCCGACGTGGATCAATGAGCAGTTCTTC. Translating gives CASSPTWINEQFF.

CDR3 bases: TGTGCCAGCAGTTACCACGGGACTCAAGAGACCCAGTACTTC. It encodes CASSYHGTQETQYF. The V call is TRBV6-2 or TRBV6-3, the J call TRBJ2-7; D is perhaps TRBD2 (6 bases). The J call could be wrong; TRBJ2-5 is a better fit for the DNA end. This CDR3 is built from 14 residues. The germline V gene has CDR1 MNHEY and CDR2 SVGEGT.

This clonotype was seen only a few times. The V gene is TRBV20-1, the J gene TRBJ2-4; 8 nucleotides align to TRBD2. The DNA end is more similar to TRBJ2-5, so the J call may be wrong. This CDR3 comprises 15 residues. Per germline, CDR1 DFQATT and CDR2 SNEGSKA (reference sequence). For the CDR3, the DNA is TGCAGTGCTAGAGACGCCCGGGGGGGACAAGAGACCCAGTACTTC. Translated: CSARDARGGQETQYF.

This clonotype was detected ten times or more. CDR3 DNA: TGTGCCAGCAGAGCGGAGACCCAGTACTTC. This translates into CASRAETQYF. The chain recombines TRBV25-1 with TRBJ2-5; D uncertain. The V gene's germline CDR1 is MGHDK and CDR2 SYGVNS. The V and J ends lost 6 bases and 5 bases respectively, with 4 bases between them. The CDR3 contains 10 residues.

This clonotype was recorded a few times. This rearrangement joins TRBV20-1 to TRBJ2-5; TRBD2 aligns across 7 bases. The J call may be incorrect, as the DNA end agrees better with TRBJ2-7. The CDR3 is made up of 14 amino acids. CDR1 is DFQATT, CDR2 SNEGSKA, per germline (reference sequence). The DNA of the CDR3 is TGCAGTGCTATTGAGCGGTGGGGAGGGTACGAGCAGTACTTC. Amino acids: CSAIERWGGYEQYF.